The rows below give T cell receptor beta chains drawn from one sample of a study of T cells in Graves' hyperthyroidism and ophthalmopathy. One entry per CDR3 protein results from TCRdb running MiXCR on the multiplex PCR reads. The sample holds fewer than 850,000 distinct CDR3 sequences; roughly a sixth are singletons and the top ten take less than 20%. The sequencing sample was made of blood. These receptors all stem from a man aged 50-59 years with Graves' hyperthyroidism. The CDR3 runs from the conserved cysteine through the conserved F or W. D genes are given only for firm matches. Some rows mark clone size as missing; the rest say once, few, many or name a class of expanded clone.

TRBV7-6,many,TRBD2,TRBJ2-3,CASSLGPGLALVSTDTQYF,TGTGCCAGCAGCTTAGGGCCGGGACTAGCGTTAGTCTCCACAGATACGCAGTATTTT
TRBV3-1,few,.,TRBJ2-1,CARSREDGAPGVQQFF,TGTGCCAGAAGCCGAGAAGACGGGGCACCCGGCGTCCAGCAGTTCTTC
TRBV6-2/TRBV6-3,.,TRBD2,TRBJ2-1,CASRAGLVTEQFF,TGTGCCAGCAGAGCGGGACTAGTGACTGAGCAGTTCTTC
TRBV11-2,.,TRBD1,TRBJ1-2,CASSPFQGALDGYTF,TGTGCCAGCAGCCCCTTCCAGGGGGCGCTTGATGGCTACACCTTC
TRBV20-1,few,.,TRBJ2-7,CSARSWAEEQYF,TGCAGTGCTAGATCATGGGCCGAGGAGCAGTACTTC
TRBV14,many,.,TRBJ1-2,CASSQGPETPNTFYGYTF,TGTGCCAGCAGCCAAGGTCCCGAGACACCAAACACCTTCTATGGCTACACCTTC
TRBV19,many,.,TRBJ1-1,CASSNSGRGTEAFF,TGTGCCAGTAGTAACTCAGGGAGGGGCACTGAAGCTTTCTTT
TRBV27,once,.,TRBJ2-3,CAGSSQGYTQYF,TGTGCCGGCAGTTCACAGGGTTATACGCAGTATTTT
TRBV2,few,.,TRBJ1-5,CASSEIRAGRGGKQPQHF,TGTGCCAGCAGTGAGATTAGGGCAGGTCGGGGTGGAAAACAGCCCCAGCATTTT
TRBV5-1,many,.,TRBJ1-6,CASSLVGAGGNSPLHF,TGCGCCAGCAGCTTGGTTGGGGCTGGGGGTAATTCACCCCTCCACTTT
TRBV19,.,.,TRBJ2-2,CASSIMSAGELFF,TGTGCCAGTAGTATCATGTCCGCCGGGGAGCTGTTTTTT
TRBV5-6,few,TRBD2,TRBJ2-1,CASSGGTSVYNEQFF,TGTGCCAGCAGCGGGGGGACTAGCGTGTACAATGAGCAGTTCTTC
TRBV27,few,.,TRBJ2-2,CASSLLAHTGELFF,TGTGCCAGCAGTTTATTAGCCCACACCGGGGAGCTGTTTTTT
TRBV2,many,.,TRBJ2-1,CASSEARGYNEQFF,TGTGCCAGCAGCGAAGCGAGGGGTTACAATGAGCAGTTCTTC
TRBV7-3,many,TRBD2,TRBJ2-1,CASSPSGQSYNEQFF,TGTGCCAGCAGCCCTAGCGGCCAATCTTACAATGAGCAGTTCTTC
TRBV27,many,TRBD1,TRBJ1-1,CASSASQGAGTEAFF,TGTGCCAGCAGTGCCTCACAGGGGGCCGGAACTGAAGCTTTCTTT
TRBV9,few,TRBD2,TRBJ2-7,CASSVRGLAAAEQYF,TGTGCCAGCAGCGTAAGAGGACTAGCGGCTGCCGAGCAGTACTTC
TRBV4-2,once,.,TRBJ1-2,CASSQENRVAYGYTF,TGTGCCAGCAGCCAAGAAAACAGGGTAGCCTATGGCTACACCTTC
TRBV28,many,TRBD1,TRBJ1-4,CASSLQGATNEKLFF,TGTGCCAGCAGTTTACAGGGGGCAACTAATGAAAAACTGTTTTTT
TRBV4-3,few,TRBD2,TRBJ2-5,CASSQEGTSGGETQYF,TGCGCCAGCAGCCAAGAGGGCACTAGCGGGGGGGAGACCCAGTACTTC
TRBV7-3,many,.,TRBJ1-1,CASSLTGGGNTEAFF,TGTGCCAGCAGCTTAACGGGGGGGGGAAACACTGAAGCTTTCTTT
TRBV13,.,TRBD1,TRBJ2-7,CASSMYRGEQYF,TGTGCCAGCAGCATGTACAGGGGTGAGCAGTACTTC
TRBV20-1,few,.,TRBJ2-1,CSAQEARFRRVDDNEQFF,TGCAGTGCTCAGGAAGCCCGGTTCCGGCGGGTGGACGACAATGAGCAGTTCTTC
TRBV7-8,.,TRBD2,TRBJ2-1,CASSPRTSGNPNEQFF,TGTGCCAGCAGCCCACGGACTAGCGGGAATCCCAATGAGCAGTTCTTC
TRBV7-2,few,TRBD2,TRBJ2-1,CASSRRLAGNYNEQFF,TGTGCCAGCAGCCGAAGACTAGCGGGAAACTACAATGAGCAGTTCTTC
TRBV28,many,TRBD2,TRBJ2-5,CASSLAGAGRETQYF,TGTGCCAGCAGTCTAGCGGGAGCAGGGAGAGAGACCCAGTACTTC
TRBV20-1,.,.,TRBJ2-3,CSAQPGGNTDTQYF,TGCAGTGCCCAACCGGGCGGAAACACAGATACGCAGTATTTT
TRBV5-1,many,TRBD2,TRBJ2-3,CASSLVLAGGPEDTQYF,TGCGCCAGCAGCTTGGTTCTAGCGGGAGGGCCGGAAGATACGCAGTATTTT
TRBV18,.,TRBD2,TRBJ2-7,CASSLPGLGGEQYF,TGTGCCAGCTCGCTACCGGGACTAGGAGGCGAGCAGTACTTC
TRBV5-6,.,.,TRBJ2-3,CASSLKPGVDTQYF,TGTGCCAGCAGTTTGAAACCAGGGGTGGATACGCAGTATTTT
TRBV20-1,.,.,TRBJ1-2,CSARSGVDYGYTF,TGCAGTGCTAGATCAGGGGTGGACTATGGCTACACCTTC
TRBV15,.,TRBD1,TRBJ2-7,CATRRTGDSYEQYF,TGTGCCACCAGGAGGACAGGAGACTCCTACGAGCAGTACTTC
TRBV6-1,many,TRBD2,TRBJ2-1,CASSYGLAGGPDEQFF,TGTGCCAGCAGTTACGGACTAGCGGGAGGGCCGGATGAGCAGTTCTTC
TRBV29-1,many,.,TRBJ2-7,CSVDWGRPSYEQYF,TGCAGCGTTGATTGGGGGCGGCCTTCCTACGAGCAGTACTTC
TRBV9,few,.,TRBJ2-3,CASSARPDTDTQYF,TGTGCCAGCAGCGCGCGACCAGACACAGATACGCAGTATTTT
TRBV28,many,TRBD1,TRBJ2-1,CASKGQGSYNEQFF,TGTGCCAGCAAAGGACAGGGGTCTTACAATGAGCAGTTCTTC
TRBV10-3,.,.,TRBJ2-2,CAISDPGTVTGELFF,TGTGCCATCAGTGACCCCGGGACCGTCACCGGGGAGCTGTTTTTT
TRBV6-1,many,.,TRBJ1-6,CASSYTGRPNSPLHF,TGTGCCAGCAGTTACACCGGACGGCCGAATTCACCCCTCCACTTT
TRBV6-2/TRBV6-3,.,TRBD2,TRBJ2-1,CASSWTSGSFEQFF,TGTGCCAGCAGCTGGACTAGCGGGAGCTTTGAGCAGTTCTTC
TRBV28,many,.,TRBJ2-4,CASSFYSKNIQYF,TGTGCCAGCAGTTTCTACAGCAAAAACATTCAGTACTTC
TRBV5-1,.,.,TRBJ2-3,CASSSRDAFTDTQYF,TGCGCCAGCAGCTCCAGGGATGCTTTCACAGATACGCAGTATTTT
TRBV2,many,.,TRBJ2-3,CASMVTDTQYF,TGTGCCAGCATGGTCACAGATACGCAGTATTTT
TRBV2,many,TRBD1,TRBJ1-6,CASSGGQVRGSPLHF,TGTGCCAGCAGTGGAGGACAGGTTAGGGGTTCACCCCTCCACTTT
TRBV7-2,many,.,TRBJ1-2,CASSEAGGASNYGYTF,TGTGCCAGCAGCGAAGCGGGGGGCGCGTCGAACTATGGCTACACCTTC
TRBV27,many,.,TRBJ1-1,CASSLGRGGSTEAFF,TGTGCCAGCAGTTTAGGGCGGGGCGGTAGCACTGAAGCTTTCTTT
TRBV4-1,.,TRBD1,TRBJ1-1,CASSQDPRGGTEAFF,TGCGCCAGCAGCCAAGATCCCAGGGGGGGAACTGAAGCTTTCTTT
TRBV6-5,.,.,TRBJ2-2,CASSYSLTNTGELFF,TGTGCCAGCAGTTACTCGTTAACGAACACCGGGGAGCTGTTTTTT
TRBV29-1,many,TRBD1,TRBJ2-7,CSVELDRGRPYEQYF,TGCAGCGTTGAACTGGACAGGGGGCGACCCTACGAGCAGTACTTC
TRBV11-2,many,TRBD1,TRBJ2-7,CASSSWTGTYEQYF,TGTGCCAGCAGCTCCTGGACAGGGACCTACGAGCAGTACTTC
TRBV27,.,TRBD2,TRBJ2-1,CASSYWPSGTYNEQFF,TGTGCCAGCAGTTATTGGCCTAGCGGGACCTACAATGAGCAGTTCTTC
TRBV30,.,TRBD1,TRBJ1-2,CAWTRGQGGGYTF,TGTGCCTGGACCAGAGGACAGGGGGGAGGCTACACCTTC
TRBV5-1,few,.,TRBJ1-5,CASSFPRGPQHF,TGCGCCAGCAGCTTCCCGAGGGGGCCCCAGCATTTT
TRBV27,many,.,TRBJ1-1,CASKGDTEAFF,TGTGCCAGCAAGGGGGACACTGAAGCTTTCTTT
TRBV27,many,.,TRBJ1-2,CASSFSRSYGYTF,TGTGCCAGCAGTTTTTCCAGATCATATGGCTACACCTTC
TRBV2,many,.,TRBJ1-1,CASSLQVDTEAFF,TGTGCCAGCAGTCTACAGGTAGACACTGAAGCTTTCTTT
TRBV19,many,.,TRBJ1-5,CASSIGRYQPQHF,TGTGCCAGTAGTATAGGCAGATATCAGCCCCAGCATTTT
TRBV19,once,.,TRBJ1-1,CASSITGKAFF,TGTGCCAGTAGTATCACCGGGAAGGCTTTCTTT